Listed here are 15 T cell receptor beta chains from one sample, sequenced in a study of cytomegalovirus exposure and HLA in healthy donors. PCR employed 60 Vbeta and 13 Jbeta primers. Assay: immunoSEQ multiplex PCR; the TCRdb copy retains only in-frame clones and omits some. Among about 130,000 clones listed, roughly 84% were seen once. The sample taken for sequencing was PBMCs. These receptors were taken from a girl aged 2 to 9 in good health and CMV-seronegative.

The chain combines TRBV6-5 with TRBJ2-3; TRBD2 agrees at 8 bases. V trimming: 3 bases; J trimming: 0 bases; junction bases outside the gene matches: 5. Per germline, CDR1 MNHEY and CDR2 SVGAGI. The CDR3 has 16 amino acids. The CDR3 region is CASSYRGGISTDTQYF. For the CDR3, the DNA is TGTGCCAGCAGTTATCGGGGGGGGATTAGCACAGATACGCAGTATTTT.

This clone was counted between two and nine times. J is TRBJ1-4 and V is TRBV7-9; 8 nucleotides align to TRBD1. V gave up 5 bases and J gave up 1 base; unmatched junction bases: 3. The CDR3 is 15 residues long. Germline V gives CDR1 SEHNR, CDR2 FQNEAQ (reference sequence). The CDR3 loop is CASSGDRGTNEKLFF. The CDR3 nucleotides read TGTGCCAGCAGCGGCGACAGGGGAACTAATGAAAAACTGTTTTTT.

The gene calls are TRBV6-6 and TRBJ1-5; D is undetermined. Germline V gene sequence: CDR1 MNHNY, CDR2 SVGAGI (reference sequence). Between the trimmed V and J ends, which lost 0 bases and 7 bases, there was a span of 7 bases. The CDR3 totals 13 residues. The CDR3, as DNA: TGTGCCAGCAGTTACTCCCACGCGCAGCCCCAGCATTTT. Translating gives CASSYSHAQPQHF.

This clone occurred once. This chain uses TRBV4-3 with TRBJ1-6, with D unclear. The CDR3 is 18 residues long. The V gene lost 0 bases and the J gene lost 0 bases, with 12 bases spanning the gap. Germline lookup yields CDR1 LGHNA and CDR2 YSLEER. CDR3 in DNA: TGCGCCAGCAGCCAAGATTCTGGAGGCAGCTCCTATAATTCACCCCTCCACTTT. It translates to CASSQDSGGSSYNSPLHF.

The gene calls are TRBV9 and TRBJ1-1; the match to TRBD1 covers 9 bases. V shed 4 bases, J shed 5 bases, and the junction held 6 bases outside the gene matches. CDR1 SGDLS and CDR2 YYNGEE come from the germline V gene. The CDR3 covers 14 residues. The DNA for the CDR3 is TGTGCCAGCAGCACGACAGGGGGGAGGACTGAAGCTTTCTTT. Translating gives CASSTTGGRTEAFF.

This chain uses TRBV7-9 with TRBJ2-3; TRBD1 might be the D (6 bases). Trimming shortened V by 1 base and J by 6 bases, and 11 bases separated the two germline ends. From germline, CDR1 is SEHNR and CDR2 FQNEAQ (reference sequence). This CDR3 has 14 residues. This CDR3 reads CASSLDGGADTQYF. The DNA for the CDR3 is TGTGCCAGCAGCTTAGATGGGGGCGCGGATACGCAGTATTTT.

V gene TRBV5-6 combines with J gene TRBJ2-2; 11 bases are a match to TRBD2. Losses at the gene ends were 6 bases for V and 5 bases for J; bases not matched to a gene: 6. This CDR3 has 15 amino acids. Per the germline V gene, CDR1 is SGHDT and CDR2 is YYEEEE. This CDR3 is CASMLAGGTTGELFF. The CDR3 nucleotides read TGTGCCAGCATGCTAGCGGGGGGAACGACCGGGGAGCTGTTTTTT.

The genes are TRBV4-1 and TRBJ2-5; TRBD2 matches at 10 bases. The J segment lost 1 base and the V segment lost 6 bases, leaving 5 bases of the junction unmatched. This CDR3 is 15 amino acids long. CDR1 and CDR2 (germline): MGHRA, YSYEKL. CDR3 nucleotides: TGCGCCAGCAGAGGGGTAGCGGGGGGCCAAGAGACCCAGTACTTC. Translated, it gives CASRGVAGGQETQYF.

CDR3 bases: TGTGCCTGGAGTAATTCCAGGGACTCTGGGGCCAACGTCCTGACTTTC. Translation gives CAWSNSRDSGANVLTF. This chain connects TRBV30 to TRBJ2-6; tentatively, D is TRBD1 (5 bases). The germline V and J ends were trimmed by 2 bases and 0 bases, with 11 bases remaining between them. CDR1 GTSNPN and CDR2 SVGIG come from the germline V gene (reference sequence). The CDR3 consists of 16 residues.

The V call is TRBV19, the J call TRBJ2-2; 7 bases are a match to TRBD1. This CDR3 is built from 15 residues. After removal of 6 bases from V and 2 bases from J, the junction contained 6 bases not matched to a gene. CDR1 LNHDA and CDR2 SQIVND come from the germline V gene (reference sequence). CDR3 coding DNA: TGTGCCAGTAGCGCTCAGGGGGACAACACCGGGGAGCTGTTTTTT. Translation gives CASSAQGDNTGELFF.

The rearrangement uses TRBV30 and TRBJ1-3; 10 nucleotides agree with TRBD1. The length of the CDR3 is 15 residues. Germline assignment: CDR1 GTSNPN and CDR2 SVGIG (reference sequence). Trimming at V came to 7 bases and at J to 4 bases, leaving 10 bases not matched to a gene. The CDR3 loop is CASDQGQGLGNTIYF. In DNA, the CDR3 is TGTGCCTCTGACCAGGGACAGGGGTTAGGAAACACCATATATTTT. The entire variable domain, with the rest obtained from reference TRBV30 and TRBJ1-3, is as follows: SQTIHQWPATLVQPVGSPLSLECTVEGTSNPNLYWYRQAAGRGLQLLFYSVGIGQISSEVPQNLSASRPQDRQFILSSKKLLLSDSGFYLCASDQGQGLGNTIYFGEGSWLTVV.

The chain has TRBV5-8 and TRBJ2-3; D is possibly TRBD2 (6 bases). Looked up from germline, CDR1 is SGHTS and CDR2 is YDEGEE. CDR3 length equals 15 residues. V was clipped by 3 bases and J by 4 bases, with 15 bases between them. CDR3 sequence reads: CASSSAIAESDTQYF. In DNA form, the CDR3 reads TGTGCCAGCAGCTCGGCAATAGCGGAGTCAGATACGCAGTATTTT.

The chain employs TRBV2 and TRBJ2-2, with TRBD1 identical over 7 bases. CDR1 SNHLY and CDR2 FYNNEI come from the germline V gene. The V segment lost 8 bases and the J segment 4 bases; nucleotides outside the gene matches: 7. The CDR3 is 14 amino acids. The DNA of the CDR3 is TGTGCCAGCGCTCGGGACAGAACCACCGGGGAGCTGTTTTTT. Protein sequence: CASARDRTTGELFF.

This chain links TRBV29-1 with TRBJ1-2; 10 nucleotides agree with TRBD1. The germline V gene encodes CDR1 SQVTM and CDR2 ANQGSEA. The CDR3 has 14 amino acids. The J segment lost 6 bases and the V segment lost 3 bases, leaving 7 bases of the junction unmatched. The CDR3 nucleotides are TGCAGCGTTGATTCAGACAGGGGGCCACATGGCTACACCTTC. This sequence encodes CSVDSDRGPHGYTF.

This chain links TRBV7-8 with TRBJ2-1; TRBD2 matches at 12 bases. The junction had 9 bases not matched to a gene; V was cut back by 6 bases and J by 9 bases. Per germline, CDR1 SGHVS and CDR2 FQNEAQ. The CDR3 consists of 15 residues. CDR3 sequence: CASSPTSGGWSEQFF. The CDR3 DNA reads TGTGCCAGCAGTCCTACTAGCGGGGGGTGGAGTGAGCAGTTCTTC.